A selection of T cell receptor beta chains follows, all from one sample in a study of neurological immune-mediated disorders. TCRdb recomputed calls from the 5' RACE reads with MiXCR, one row per CDR3 protein. The sample includes 95,000 to 150,000 distinct CDR3 sequences, roughly 3.2% of them seen just once. The specimen sequenced was PBMCs. The receptor source for this set is a woman in her twenties or thirties with multiple sclerosis. CDR3s include the opening cysteine and the closing phenylalanine or tryptophan. Fields, in order: V gene, CDR3 protein.

v_call: TRBV5-6; cdr3_aa: CASSSQGHQPQHF
v_call: TRBV6-5; cdr3_aa: CASSYRKPSGLGNYEQYF
v_call: TRBV5-1; cdr3_aa: CASSLGQGAADTQYF
v_call: TRBV5-1; cdr3_aa: CASRLWTGDEQFF
v_call: TRBV15; cdr3_aa: CATSAGSFYEQYF
v_call: TRBV7-2; cdr3_aa: CASSFSVGGNEKLFF
v_call: TRBV18; cdr3_aa: CASSLDSNIQYF
v_call: TRBV7-9; cdr3_aa: CASSLVELTAGELFF
v_call: TRBV9; cdr3_aa: CASSAGGTQYF
v_call: TRBV15; cdr3_aa: CATSRQGAGRQPQHF
v_call: TRBV19; cdr3_aa: CASSIYAQNTEAFF
v_call: TRBV5-1; cdr3_aa: CASSFGQNTGELFF
v_call: TRBV20-1; cdr3_aa: CSAREREGADTQYF
v_call: TRBV7-2; cdr3_aa: CASSLMLGLFSGGGEGTQYF
v_call: TRBV2; cdr3_aa: CASSDLAKQYF
v_call: TRBV20-1; cdr3_aa: CSARLAGGSEQFF
v_call: TRBV7-2; cdr3_aa: CASRKGSGESYNEQFF
v_call: TRBV6-5; cdr3_aa: CASSPTEFISYEQYF
v_call: TRBV20-1; cdr3_aa: CSAALVGNEQFF
v_call: TRBV5-1; cdr3_aa: CASSLVVSEGSYEQYF
v_call: TRBV20-1; cdr3_aa: CSAREGRTAGGYNSPLHF
v_call: TRBV7-6; cdr3_aa: CASSTTDSPLHF
v_call: TRBV6-1; cdr3_aa: CASSGTGQETQYF
v_call: TRBV5-6; cdr3_aa: CASSGQERAFF
v_call: TRBV6-1; cdr3_aa: CASSPGIREKLFF
v_call: TRBV14; cdr3_aa: CASSQALSNEQFF
v_call: TRBV20-1; cdr3_aa: CSARGSDNSPLHF
v_call: TRBV7-2; cdr3_aa: CASSQPDRQISYEQYF
v_call: TRBV7-8; cdr3_aa: CASTFAGGKRQYF
v_call: TRBV15; cdr3_aa: CATSRDLNAHNEQFF